This T cell receptor beta chain was identified during a study of blood T cell repertoires in COVID-19. Per the study methods: Amplification with reference gene primers provided the estimates of nucleated cell counts. TCRdb keeps only in-frame clones here, not all; method: immunoSEQ multiplex PCR. That table furnishes V, J and clone size, whereas the DNA furnished D and trimming. Here the sample spans roughly 230,000 clones, roughly 84% being singletons. This clonotype was sampled from a man aged 40-49 years with acute or convalescent COVID-19. The specimen was peripheral blood.

The CDR3 DNA reads TGTGCCAGCAGCCCCGACTTCAGGGGACGTAAGACCCAGTACTTC. It codes for CASSPDFRGRKTQYF. V usage is TRBV3-1 (or the pseudogene TRBV3-2) and J usage is TRBJ2-5; maybe TRBD1 (6 bases). Germline CDR1 is LGHDT and CDR2 is YNNKEL (reference sequence). V was cut by 4 bases and J by 6 bases, with 18 bases left in between. The CDR3 length is 15 residues.